These 3 T cell receptor beta chains originate from one sample sequenced in a study of blood T cell repertoires in COVID-19 (TCRdb year 2020). Library generation was performed with the immunoSEQ multiplex PCR assay. As stored in TCRdb, this immuneACCESS dataset retains in-frame rearrangements with V and J assigned. A fraction of the clones does not appear; measured against another copy, unresolved V genes explain less than half of the discrepancy, and the remainder lacks a known reason. Across this sample there are about 230,000 clones, with roughly 84% seen only once. The top ten clonotypes cover approximately 2.3% of the sample. Input material: peripheral blood. The receptors originated from a man aged 40-49 years who had recovered from COVID-19.

The rearrangement links TRBV19 to TRBJ2-1; D is ambiguous. The V end was cut by 4 bases, the J end by 7 bases, with 23 bases between. Germline CDR1 and CDR2: LNHDA and SQIVND (reference sequence). There are 17 residues in the CDR3. The CDR3 DNA is TGTGCCAGTAGTAACCCAGAGCGTCCGCTAACTTGGAATGAGCAGTTCTTC. Its translation is CASSNPERPLTWNEQFF.

V gene TRBV9 combines with J gene TRBJ1-2; maybe TRBD1 (6 bases). CDR1 is SGDLS and CDR2 is YYNGEE in the germline V gene. V lost 3 bases, J lost 1 base, and 7 bases lay in between. This CDR3 has 13 amino acids. The CDR3 DNA follows: TGTGCCAGCAGCGAAGGGGGTAACTATGGCTACACCTTC. Protein sequence: CASSEGGNYGYTF.

This sequence joins TRBV5-1 and TRBJ2-1, with TRBD2 matching over 10 bases. This CDR3 comprises 15 residues. J lost 6 bases, V lost 4 bases, and 7 bases had no gene match. In germline, CDR1 is SGHRS, CDR2 YFSETQ. CDR3 DNA sequence: TGCGCCAGCAGCACACTAGCGGGAATCTTCAATGAGCAGTTCTTC. Its translation is CASSTLAGIFNEQFF.